The clone carrying this T cell receptor (beta chain) was picked up many times. In TCRdb, the 5' RACE reads were re-called with MiXCR into one record per CDR3 protein. The table records 75,000 to 80,000 distinct CDR3 sequences, less than 5.5% of them present only once. The CDR3 sequence is 15 residues long. V trimming: 1 base; J trimming: 8 bases; junction bases outside the gene matches: 5. In germline, CDR1 is SGHRS, CDR2 YFSETQ. These data belong to a study of neurological immune-mediated disorders. This chain connects TRBV5-1 to TRBJ2-1, with 11 positions matching TRBD1. The sample taken for sequencing was PBMCs. The TCR was taken from a woman in her twenties or thirties with multiple sclerosis. The CDR3 DNA reads as TGCGCCAGCAGCTTGCCGGGACAGGGGGGCTATGAGCAGTTCTTC. Its protein is CASSLPGQGGYEQFF.